This TCR beta chain is from a study of early T cells in non-severe SARS-CoV-2 infection. This clonotype appeared a few times. Each CDR3 protein is one row after TCRdb ran MiXCR on the 5' RACE reads. The repertoire holds 50,000 to 80,000 distinct CDR3 sequences, with almost 9% as singletons. The CDR3 length is 14 residues. Germline V lookup: CDR1 DFQATT, CDR2 SNEGSKA (reference sequence). V lost 6 bases, J lost 6 bases, and 5 bases stayed unmatched. This TCR was sampled from an adult who was a healthcare worker with PCR-confirmed SARS-CoV-2 infection or an uninfected control (not recorded which). V gene TRBV20-1 combines with J gene TRBJ2-1; 13 nucleotides match TRBD2. The specimen comprised whole blood, sampled at baseline. The CDR3 here is CSAPTSGRGNEQFF. CDR3 sequence (DNA): TGCAGTGCCCCCACTAGCGGGAGGGGCAATGAGCAGTTCTTC.